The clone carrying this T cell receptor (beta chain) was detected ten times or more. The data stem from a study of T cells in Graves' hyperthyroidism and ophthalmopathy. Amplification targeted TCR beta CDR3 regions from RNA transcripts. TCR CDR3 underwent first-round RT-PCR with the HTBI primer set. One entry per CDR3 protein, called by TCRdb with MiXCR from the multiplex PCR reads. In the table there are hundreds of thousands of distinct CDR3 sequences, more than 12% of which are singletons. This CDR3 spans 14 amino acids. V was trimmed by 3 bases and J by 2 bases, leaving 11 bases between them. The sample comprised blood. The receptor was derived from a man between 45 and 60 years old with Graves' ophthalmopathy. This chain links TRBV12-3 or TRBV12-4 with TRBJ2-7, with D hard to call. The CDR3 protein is CASSFRAQTYEQYF. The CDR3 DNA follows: TGTGCCAGCAGTTTTCGGGCTCAAACCTACGAGCAGTACTTC.